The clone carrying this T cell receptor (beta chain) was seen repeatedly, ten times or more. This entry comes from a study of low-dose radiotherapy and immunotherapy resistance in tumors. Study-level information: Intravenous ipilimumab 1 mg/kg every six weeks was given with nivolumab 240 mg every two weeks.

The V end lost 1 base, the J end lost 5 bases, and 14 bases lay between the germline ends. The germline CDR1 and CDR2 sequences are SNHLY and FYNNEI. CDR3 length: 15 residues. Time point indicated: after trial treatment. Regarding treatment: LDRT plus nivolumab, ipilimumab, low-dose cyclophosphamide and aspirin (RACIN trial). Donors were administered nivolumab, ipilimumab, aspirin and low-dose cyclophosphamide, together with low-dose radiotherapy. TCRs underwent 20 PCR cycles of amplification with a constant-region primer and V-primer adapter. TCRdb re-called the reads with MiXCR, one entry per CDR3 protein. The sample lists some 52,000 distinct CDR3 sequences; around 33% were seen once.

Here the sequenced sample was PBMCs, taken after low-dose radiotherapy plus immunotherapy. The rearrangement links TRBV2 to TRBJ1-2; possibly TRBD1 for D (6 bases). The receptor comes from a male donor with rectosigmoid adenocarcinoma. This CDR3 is CASSEESGAGYGYTF. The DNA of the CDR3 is TGTGCCAGCAGTGAAGAGTCGGGGGCAGGGTATGGCTACACCTTC.